This T cell receptor beta chain was obtained from a study of CXCR3-negative and CXCR3-positive naive CD8 T cells. Regarding the study as a whole: When CXCR3-positive naive cells were set against CXCR3-negative naive cells, the former had more hydrophobic TRB CDR3s. TRB CDR3 properties indicated TCR strength, while surface CD5 was similar across naive subsets.

CDR1 MDHEN and CDR2 SYDVKM come from the germline V gene. The CDR3 extends over 13 amino acids. Identification of naive CD8+ T cells rested on CD45RO-CCR7+CD27+CD95- status. With regard to this clonotype: The antigen is not known.

In preparing the TRB cDNA libraries, 5' RACE with UMI labels was used. Each CDR3 protein gets one entry in TCRdb, which reprocessed the 5' RACE reads and gives no DNA. The sample totals 150,000 to 160,000 distinct CDR3 sequences. The TCR was taken from a human donor in good health. Some clones in this sample may be carry-over from other donors' samples. The specimen was naive CXCR3+ CD8+ T cells from blood. Subset reported: CD45RO-CCR7+CD27+CD95- naive CD8+ T cells expressing CXCR3 (TNR3+). The V gene is TRBV28, the J gene TRBJ2-5; TCRdb gives TRBD1 as the D gene, but with no DNA this cannot be confirmed. The CDR3 reads CASSDRPQETQYF.